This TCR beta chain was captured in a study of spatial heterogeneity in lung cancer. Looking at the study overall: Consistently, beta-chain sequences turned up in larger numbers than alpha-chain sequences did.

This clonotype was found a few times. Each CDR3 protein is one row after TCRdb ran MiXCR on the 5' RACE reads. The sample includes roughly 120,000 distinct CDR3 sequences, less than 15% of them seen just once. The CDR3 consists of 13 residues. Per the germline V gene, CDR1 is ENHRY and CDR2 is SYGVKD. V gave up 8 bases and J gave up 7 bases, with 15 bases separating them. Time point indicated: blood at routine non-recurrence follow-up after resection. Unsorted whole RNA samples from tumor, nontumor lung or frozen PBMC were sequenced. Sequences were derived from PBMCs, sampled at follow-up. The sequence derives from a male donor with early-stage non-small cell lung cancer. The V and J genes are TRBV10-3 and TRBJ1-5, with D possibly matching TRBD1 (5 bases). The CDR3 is CAIGGTSEQPQHF. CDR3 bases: TGTGCCATCGGGGGGACGAGTGAGCAGCCCCAGCATTTT.